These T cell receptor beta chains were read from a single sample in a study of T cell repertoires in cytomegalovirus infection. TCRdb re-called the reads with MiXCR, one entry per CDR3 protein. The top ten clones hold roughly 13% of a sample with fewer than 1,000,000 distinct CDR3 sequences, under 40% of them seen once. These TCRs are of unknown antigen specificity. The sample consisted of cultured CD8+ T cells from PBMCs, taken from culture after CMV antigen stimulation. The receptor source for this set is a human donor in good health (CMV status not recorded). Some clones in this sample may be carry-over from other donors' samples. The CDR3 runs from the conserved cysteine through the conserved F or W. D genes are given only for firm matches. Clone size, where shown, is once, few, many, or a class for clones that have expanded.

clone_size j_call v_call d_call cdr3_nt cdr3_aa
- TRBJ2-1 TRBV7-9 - TGTGCCAGCAGCCCTATCCCAGAGAGCTCCTACAATGAGCAGTTCTTC CASSPIPESSYNEQFF
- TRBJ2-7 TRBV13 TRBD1 TGTGCCAGCAGTCCCGGACAGGCGAACTCCTACGAGCAGTACTTC CASSPGQANSYEQYF
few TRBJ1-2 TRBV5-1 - TGCGCCAGCAGGGCAGGGGAGCTGGGCTACACCTTC CASRAGELGYTF
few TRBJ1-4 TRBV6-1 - TGTGCCAGCAGCCGCGGGGTCGAAGAATTAACTAATGAAAAACTGTTTTTT CASSRGVEELTNEKLFF
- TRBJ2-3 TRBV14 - TGTGCCAGCAGCCAGCTCGGGACCATCTACACAGATACGCAGTATTTT CASSQLGTIYTDTQYF
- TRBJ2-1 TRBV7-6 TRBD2 TGTGCCAGCAGCCCCAGTGCGGGGGAATACAATGAGCAGTTCTTC CASSPSAGEYNEQFF
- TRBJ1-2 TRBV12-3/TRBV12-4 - TGTGCCAGCAGTTTGGAGGGATCTAACTATGGCTACACCTTC CASSLEGSNYGYTF
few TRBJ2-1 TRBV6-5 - TGTGCCAGCAGTTACTCGTCGAGCTCCTACAATGAGCAGTTCTTC CASSYSSSSYNEQFF
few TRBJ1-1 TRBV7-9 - TGTGCCAGCAGCTCGACAGCGGGTGAAGCTTTCTTT CASSSTAGEAFF
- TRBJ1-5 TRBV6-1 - TGTGCCAGCAGGAAGGGGTATCAGCCCCAGCATTTT CASRKGYQPQHF